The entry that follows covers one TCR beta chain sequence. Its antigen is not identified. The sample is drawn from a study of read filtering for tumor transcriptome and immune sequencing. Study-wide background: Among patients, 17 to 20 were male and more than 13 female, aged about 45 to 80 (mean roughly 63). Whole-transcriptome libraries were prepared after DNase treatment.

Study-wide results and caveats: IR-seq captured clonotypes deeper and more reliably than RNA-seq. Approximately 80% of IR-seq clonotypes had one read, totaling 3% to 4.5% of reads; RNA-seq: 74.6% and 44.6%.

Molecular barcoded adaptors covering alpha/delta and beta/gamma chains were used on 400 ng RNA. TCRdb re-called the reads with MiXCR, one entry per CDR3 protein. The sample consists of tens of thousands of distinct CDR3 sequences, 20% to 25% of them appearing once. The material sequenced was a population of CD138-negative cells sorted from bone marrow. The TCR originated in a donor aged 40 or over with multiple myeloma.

The CDR3 region has the DNA TGTGCCAGCAGCGTAGGACTAGCGGGAGGATCGTACAATGAGCAGTTCTTC. This encodes CASSVGLAGGSYNEQFF. V is TRBV9 and J is TRBJ2-1; 13 bases map to TRBD2. Germline V gives CDR1 SGDLS, CDR2 YYNGEE. V lost 0 bases to trimming and J lost 4 bases; unmatched junction nucleotides: 4. This CDR3 region has 17 residues.